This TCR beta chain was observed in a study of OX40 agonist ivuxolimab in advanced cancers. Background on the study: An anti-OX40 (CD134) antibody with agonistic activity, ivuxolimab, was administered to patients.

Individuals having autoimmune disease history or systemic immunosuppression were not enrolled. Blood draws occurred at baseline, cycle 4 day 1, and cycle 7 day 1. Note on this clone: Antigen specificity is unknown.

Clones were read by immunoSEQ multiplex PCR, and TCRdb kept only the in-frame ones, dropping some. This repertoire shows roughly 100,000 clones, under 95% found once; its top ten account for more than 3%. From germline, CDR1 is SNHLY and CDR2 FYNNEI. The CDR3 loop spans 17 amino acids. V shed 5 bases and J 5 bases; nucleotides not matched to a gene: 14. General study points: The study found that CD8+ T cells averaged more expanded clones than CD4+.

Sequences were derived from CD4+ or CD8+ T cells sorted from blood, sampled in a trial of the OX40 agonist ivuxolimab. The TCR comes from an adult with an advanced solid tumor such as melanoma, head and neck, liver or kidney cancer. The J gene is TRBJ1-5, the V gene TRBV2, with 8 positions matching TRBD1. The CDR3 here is CASSKTGAITDDQPQHF. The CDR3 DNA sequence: TGTGCCAGCAGTAAGACAGGGGCCATAACCGACGATCAGCCCCAGCATTTT. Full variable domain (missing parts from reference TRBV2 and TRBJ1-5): EPEVTQTPSHQVTQMGQEVILRCVPISNHLYFYWYRQILGQKVEFLVSFYNNEISEKSEIFDDQFSVERPDGSNFTLKIRSTKLEDSAMYFCASSKTGAITDDQPQHFGDGTRLSIL.